This TCR beta chain was recorded in a study of OX40 agonist ivuxolimab in advanced cancers. In the study overall: Patients received ivuxolimab, an agonistic anti-OX40 (CD134) antibody. Patients with prior anti-PD-1, anti-PD-L1 or anti-CTLA-4 therapy were eligible; approximately 40% had some.

CDR1 is SGHRS, CDR2 YFSETQ, per germline. CDR3 length equals 14 residues. V was shortened by 4 bases and J by 5 bases, with 14 bases between the two germline ends. A remark on this clone: The antigen is not known.

Using immunoSEQ multiplex PCR, the repertoire was profiled, and TCRdb retains in-frame clones only, with some absent. The data contain about 94,000 clones, around 86% of them singletons. Overall study findings and caveats: Relative to CD4+, CD8+ T cells held more expanded clones on average.

The chain recombines TRBV5-1 with TRBJ2-3; D may be TRBD1 (6 bases). The receptor's source is an adult with an advanced solid tumor such as melanoma, head and neck, liver or kidney cancer. This specimen consisted of CD4+ or CD8+ T cells sorted from blood, obtained in a trial of the OX40 agonist ivuxolimab. The CDR3 DNA follows: TGCGCCAGCAGCCCGGACAGCAGTGGAGATACGCAGTATTTT. Translation: CASSPDSSGDTQYF.